These T cell receptor beta chains were read from a single sample in a study of graft-versus-host responses after intestinal transplantation. Libraries were prepared by immunoSEQ multiplex PCR; TCRdb keeps only in-frame clonotypes and omits some of them. The sample includes roughly 62,000 clones, 90% to 95% of them seen just once. The sequenced sample was PBMCs, obtained 118 to 130 days after intestinal transplantation. These receptors all stem from a human patient who received an intestinal transplant, so some T cells may come from the graft donor. Each CDR3 is given with its conserved first and last residue. The D gene is left open where the match is weak. Only part of the rows carry a size: once, few, many, or a class if the clone is expanded.

clone size	J gene	V gene	D gene	CDR3 protein	CDR3 DNA
-	TRBJ2-5	TRBV2	-	CASSERSPLETQYF	TGTGCCAGCAGTGAACGGAGCCCCCTAGAGACCCAGTACTTC
-	TRBJ2-6	TRBV6-5	TRBD1	CASSYGRGSGGNVLTF	TGTGCCAGCAGTTACGGCAGGGGGTCTGGCGGCAACGTCCTGACTTTC
once	TRBJ2-7	TRBV2	-	CASSGKFGGSYEQYF	TGTGCCAGCAGTGGAAAGTTCGGTGGCAGCTACGAGCAGTACTTC
-	TRBJ1-5	TRBV6-1	-	CASTFAGGEGQPQHF	TGTGCCAGCACTTTTGCCGGGGGCGAGGGTCAGCCCCAGCATTTT
-	TRBJ2-7	TRBV7-9	-	CASSLGTGFNAYEQYF	TGTGCCAGCAGCTTAGGAACAGGGTTTAATGCCTACGAGCAGTACTTC
-	TRBJ2-5	TRBV6-1	-	CASSEGRGLGETQYF	TGTGCCAGCAGTGAAGGTAGAGGGTTGGGGGAGACCCAGTACTTC
-	TRBJ2-7	TRBV6-1	-	CASSLQEYEQYF	TGTGCCAGCAGTCTCCAGGAGTACGAGCAGTACTTC
-	TRBJ1-6	TRBV27	-	CASSLGVSSSYNSPLHF	TGTGCCAGCAGTTTAGGGGTTTCGAGCTCCTATAATTCACCCCTCCACTTT
few	TRBJ1-5	TRBV7-9	TRBD1	CASSSGQGNQPQHF	TGTGCCAGCAGCTCGGGACAGGGGAACCAGCCCCAGCATTTT
-	TRBJ2-7	TRBV6-6	TRBD1	CASSYGQGLYEQYF	TGTGCCAGCAGTTACGGACAGGGGTTGTACGAGCAGTACTTC
-	TRBJ2-7	TRBV19	TRBD1	CASSLDGGTGTGEQYF	TGTGCCAGTAGTCTGGACGGCGGGACAGGGACTGGCGAGCAGTACTTC
-	TRBJ2-1	TRBV5-1	TRBD2	CASSLGLAGGYYNEQFF	TGCGCCAGCAGCTTGGGACTAGCGGGAGGTTACTACAATGAGCAGTTCTTC
-	TRBJ1-3	TRBV4-2	TRBD1	CASSQGDRDLSGNTIYF	TGTGCCAGCAGCCAAGGGGACAGGGACCTCTCTGGAAACACCATATATTTT
-	TRBJ2-7	TRBV7-8	-	CASSLSASKSYEQYF	TGTGCCAGCAGCTTATCTGCTAGCAAATCCTACGAGCAGTACTTC
-	TRBJ1-5	TRBV18	-	CASSPTGDQPQHF	TGTGCCAGCTCACCTACAGGAGATCAGCCCCAGCATTTT
-	TRBJ2-7	TRBV28	TRBD2	CASSPGPPSGFLSYEQYF	TGTGCCAGCAGTCCCGGACCGCCTAGCGGGTTTCTTTCCTACGAGCAGTACTTC
once	TRBJ1-4	TRBV5-1	-	CASSSQQGPTNEKLFF	TGCGCCAGCAGCTCCCAACAGGGACCAACTAATGAAAAACTGTTTTTT
-	TRBJ2-1	TRBV30	TRBD2	CAWSSGGAGSEQFF	TGTGCCTGGAGTAGCGGGGGGGCCGGTAGTGAGCAGTTCTTC
-	TRBJ1-3	TRBV5-4	-	CASSLGGSYSGNTIYF	TGTGCCAGCAGCTTGGGGGGCAGCTACTCTGGAAACACCATATATTTT
once	TRBJ1-2	TRBV14	TRBD1	CASSPYDRALNGYTF	TGTGCCAGCAGCCCCTACGACAGGGCGCTGAATGGCTACACCTTC
-	TRBJ2-2	TRBV2	TRBD2	CASSRLAGSGGKELFF	TGTGCCAGCAGCCGACTAGCGGGAAGTGGGGGGAAGGAGCTGTTTTTT